This note documents a single T cell receptor beta chain sequence. Its target is unknown. Following autologous stem cell transplantation, relapse occurred in every patient, and exposure to brentuximab vedotin varied. Using magnetic negative selection, the CD4+ T cells were separated out of thawed PBMCs. The data were produced by immunoSEQ multiplex PCR, yet TCRdb's version contains in-frame clones alone and is incomplete. The repertoire consists of roughly 31,000 clones, with 65% to 90% occurring once and the leading ten covering about 2.4%. This sample was included in a study of PD-1 blockade in classical Hodgkin lymphoma. The V end lost 6 bases, the J end lost 4 bases, and 16 bases lay between the germline ends. Germline V gives CDR1 MNHNS, CDR2 SASEGT. CDR3 length equals 15 residues. Study-level findings and limits: At baseline, newly diagnosed patients reportedly showed less TCR diversity than healthy donors. Individuals initiating nivolumab under 1 year after ASCT were excluded.

The sample consisted of CD4+ T cells from blood, taken at baseline. The receptor was derived from a human donor with classical Hodgkin lymphoma. The V gene is TRBV6-1, the J gene TRBJ2-1, with D perhaps matching TRBD1 (8 bases). The CDR3 spells CASRVGQGGYNEQFF. For the CDR3, the DNA is TGTGCCAGCAGAGTCGGACAGGGAGGGTACAATGAGCAGTTCTTC.